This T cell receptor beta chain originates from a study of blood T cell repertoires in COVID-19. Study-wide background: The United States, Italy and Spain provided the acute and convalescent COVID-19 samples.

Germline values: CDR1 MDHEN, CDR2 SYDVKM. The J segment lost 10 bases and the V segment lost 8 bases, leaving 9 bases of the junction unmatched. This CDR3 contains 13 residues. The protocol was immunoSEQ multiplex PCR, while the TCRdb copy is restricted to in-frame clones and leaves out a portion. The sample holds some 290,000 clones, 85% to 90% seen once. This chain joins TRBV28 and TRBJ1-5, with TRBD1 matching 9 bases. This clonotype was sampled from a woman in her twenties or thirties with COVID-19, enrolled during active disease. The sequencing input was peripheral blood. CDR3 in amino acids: CASSDRGNRPQHF. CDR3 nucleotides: TGTGCCAGCTCCGACAGGGGGAATCGTCCCCAGCATTTT.